Below, 16 T cell receptor beta chains from the same sample are listed, as sequenced in a study of T cells after yellow fever vaccination. TCRdb re-analysed the 5' RACE reads in MiXCR, keeping a single row per CDR3 protein. Seen here are 400,000 or so distinct CDR3 sequences, under 14% observed once, and the top ten hold less than 20%. The sequencing here drew on PBMCs, taken on the day of the first yellow fever vaccination. The receptors derive from a man aged 18 to 30 who received the YFV17D yellow fever vaccine.

The V call is TRBV27, the J call TRBJ2-2; D unclear. V was trimmed by 7 bases and J by 0 bases, leaving 15 bases between them. Germline V CDR1 and CDR2: MNHEY, SMNVEV (reference sequence). The length of the CDR3 is 16 residues. Here the CDR3 DNA reads TGTGCCAGCACCACTTGGGCAAACGCGAACACCGGGGAGCTGTTTTTT. Translation gives CASTTWANANTGELFF.

The table lists this clonotype with a few counts. The V gene is TRBV20-1, the J gene TRBJ1-6; the D gene is possibly TRBD1 (6 bases). V was cut by 5 bases and J by 10 bases, with 12 bases left in between. CDR3 length equals 12 residues. CDR1 and CDR2 from the germline V gene are DFQATT and SNEGSKA (reference sequence). The DNA for the CDR3 is TGCAGTGCTGGGGGGCCCGGATCACCCCTCCACTTT. Translated: CSAGGPGSPLHF.

J is TRBJ2-3 and V is TRBV5-4; D may be TRBD2 (5 bases). The CDR3 totals 14 residues. CDR1 and CDR2 from the germline V gene are SGHNT and YYREEE (reference sequence). With 4 bases removed from V and 2 bases from J, the gap between germline ends came to 11 bases. CDR3 protein: CASSIARDTDTQYF. The CDR3 DNA reads as TGTGCCAGCAGCATTGCGAGGGACACAGATACGCAGTATTTT.

This clonotype showed up just a few times. The rearrangement uses TRBV6-2 or TRBV6-3 and TRBJ2-7; no definite D call. Trimming removed 3 bases at V and 5 bases at J, with 11 bases between. Germline CDR1 MNHEY, CDR2 SVGEGT. The CDR3 is made up of 13 amino acids. Written as DNA, the CDR3 is TGTGCCAGCAGTTATCCCCCGCTGGACGAGCAGTACTTC. Translating gives CASSYPPLDEQYF.

This clonotype has just a few counts. The CDR3 DNA follows: TGTGCCAGCAGCCCGAGGGAGGGGCATGATGGCTACACCTTC. Translation gives CASSPREGHDGYTF. The rearrangement uses TRBV6-1 and TRBJ1-2; the D gene is possibly TRBD1 (5 bases). The germline V and J ends were trimmed by 6 bases and 6 bases, with 17 bases remaining between them. Germline-derived CDR1 and CDR2 are MNHNS and SASEGT. The CDR3 length is 14 residues.

There are many counts of this clonotype. V is TRBV7-9 and J is TRBJ2-1; the match to TRBD2 covers 13 bases. Germline loops: CDR1 SEHNR, CDR2 FQNEAQ (reference sequence). Trimming took 5 bases from V and 5 from J; bases not matched to a gene: 3. This CDR3 comprises 15 residues. CDR3 sequence: CASSPGTSGDNEQFF. The CDR3 bases are TGTGCCAGCAGCCCCGGGACTAGCGGGGACAATGAGCAGTTCTTC.

The V and J genes are TRBV28 and TRBJ2-7; D call uncertain. This CDR3 has 14 residues. Germline-derived CDR1 and CDR2 are MDHEN and SYDVKM. The CDR3 sequence: CASSLPGQIYGQYV. Written as DNA, the CDR3 is TGTGCCAGCAGTTTACCGGGCCAGATCTACGGGCAGTACGTC.

This clonotype was found a few times. This rearrangement joins TRBV3-1 to TRBJ2-1; D ambiguous. The germline V and J ends were trimmed by 3 bases and 0 bases, with 6 bases remaining between them. Germline CDR1 and CDR2: LGHDT and YNNKEL (reference sequence). The CDR3 has 14 amino acids. In DNA form, the CDR3 reads TGTGCCAGCAGCCAGACCCGCTCCTACAATGAGCAGTTCTTC. Amino acids: CASSQTRSYNEQFF.

V and J are TRBV6-1 and TRBJ2-7, with 9 bases fitting TRBD1. Germline-derived CDR1 and CDR2 are MNHNS and SASEGT. Trimming took 6 bases from V and 1 from J; bases not matched to a gene: 10. The CDR3 has 16 amino acids. CDR3 protein: CASSGPGTGRSYEQYV. Written as DNA, the CDR3 is TGTGCCAGCAGCGGACCCGGGACAGGGAGGTCCTACGAGCAGTACGTC.

The chain recombines TRBV7-3 with TRBJ2-5, with D possibly TRBD1 on 5 matching bases. Germline V gives CDR1 SGHTA, CDR2 FQGTGA. Trimming removed 5 bases at V and 2 bases at J, with 12 bases between. This CDR3 has 14 residues. The CDR3 reads CASSPGMGQETQYF. The CDR3 DNA follows: TGTGCCAGCAGCCCAGGGATGGGGCAAGAGACCCAGTACTTC.

This clonotype showed up just a few times. The chain combines TRBV19 with TRBJ2-1, with 7 bases fitting TRBD2. Looked up from germline, CDR1 is LNHDA and CDR2 is SQIVND (reference sequence). V shed 1 base, J shed 4 bases, and the junction held 1 base outside the gene matches. The CDR3 is 14 amino acids. The DNA for the CDR3 is TGTGCCAGTAGTATAGCAGCGGGGTACAATGAGCAGTTCTTC. Amino acids: CASSIAAGYNEQFF. The whole variable domain, remainder taken from reference TRBV19 and TRBJ2-1, is DGGITQSPKYLFRKEGQNVTLSCEQNLNHDAMYWYRQDPGQGLRLIYYSQIVNDFQKGDIAEGYSVSREKKESFPLTVTSAQKNPTAFYLCASSIAAGYNEQFFGPGTRLTVL.

In this sample, this clonotype turned up a few times. The rearrangement joins TRBV15 to TRBJ2-1; D is perhaps TRBD1 or TRBD2 (6 bases each). This CDR3 comprises 18 residues. The germline V and J ends were trimmed by 5 bases and 8 bases, with 28 bases remaining between them. The germline V gene encodes CDR1 LNHNV and CDR2 YYDKDF (reference sequence). CDR3 protein: CATSPPGRDKVGPYEQFF. As DNA, the CDR3 is TGTGCCACCAGCCCCCCAGGGCGGGACAAGGTGGGCCCTTATGAGCAGTTCTTC.

The J gene is TRBJ1-5, the V gene TRBV24-1; a weak D match, TRBD1 (5 bases). Trimming cost V 3 bases and J 2 bases, with 13 bases left between them. This CDR3 is built from 16 residues. The germline gives CDR1 KGHDR, CDR2 SFDVKD. CDR3 sequence reads: CATSDKAGFCNQPQHF. The CDR3 DNA is TGTGCCACCAGTGATAAAGCAGGGTTTTGCAATCAGCCCCAGCATTTT.

In this sample, this clonotype turned up many times. The chain couples TRBV7-6 to TRBJ2-2, with D possibly TRBD2 on 5 matching bases. CDR3 length: 14 amino acids. Germline-derived CDR1 and CDR2 are SGHVS and FNYEAQ. Trimming took 7 bases from V and 2 from J, leaving 11 bases between them. CDR3 region: CASTRGTNTGELFF. As DNA, the CDR3 is TGTGCCAGCACCCGGGGAACAAACACCGGGGAGCTGTTTTTT.

This clonotype was seen more than once but under ten times. This chain uses TRBV7-2 with TRBJ2-2; D assignment may be TRBD1 or TRBD2 (6 bases each). The V gene's germline CDR1 is SGHTA and CDR2 FQGNSA. V was trimmed by 8 bases and J by 3 bases, leaving 13 bases between them. The CDR3 is made up of 14 amino acids. CDR3 in DNA: TGTGCCAGCGGTGGGGGGCAGTACACCGGGGAGCTGTTTTTT. It is translated as CASGGGQYTGELFF.

This chain connects TRBV18 to TRBJ2-1; D is possibly TRBD1 or TRBD2 (6 bases each). This CDR3 contains 16 residues. The germline gives CDR1 KGHSH, CDR2 LQKENI. V lost 2 bases to trimming and J lost 5 bases, with 16 bases between them. This chain's CDR3 is CASSPIWGARDNEQFF. The CDR3 DNA reads as TGTGCCAGCTCACCAATATGGGGGGCGCGGGACAATGAGCAGTTCTTC.